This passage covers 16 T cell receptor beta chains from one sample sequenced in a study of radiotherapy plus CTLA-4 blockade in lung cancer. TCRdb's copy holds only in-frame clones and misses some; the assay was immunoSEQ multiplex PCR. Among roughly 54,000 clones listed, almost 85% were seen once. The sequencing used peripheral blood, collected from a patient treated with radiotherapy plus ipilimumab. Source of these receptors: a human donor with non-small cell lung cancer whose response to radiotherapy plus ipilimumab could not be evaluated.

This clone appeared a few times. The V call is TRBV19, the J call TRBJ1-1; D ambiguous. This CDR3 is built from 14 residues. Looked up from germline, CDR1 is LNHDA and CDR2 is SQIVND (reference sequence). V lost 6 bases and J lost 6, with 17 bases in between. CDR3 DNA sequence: TGTGCCAGTAGATCGAGGGCGACCGGCCCTGAAGCTTTCTTT. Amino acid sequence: CASRSRATGPEAFF.

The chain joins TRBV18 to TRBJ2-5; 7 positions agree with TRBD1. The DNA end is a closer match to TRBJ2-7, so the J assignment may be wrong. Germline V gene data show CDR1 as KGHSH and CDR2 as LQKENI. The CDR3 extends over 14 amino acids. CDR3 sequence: CASSPPRDRYEQYF. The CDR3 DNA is TGTGCCAGCTCACCACCACGGGACAGATACGAGCAGTACTTC.

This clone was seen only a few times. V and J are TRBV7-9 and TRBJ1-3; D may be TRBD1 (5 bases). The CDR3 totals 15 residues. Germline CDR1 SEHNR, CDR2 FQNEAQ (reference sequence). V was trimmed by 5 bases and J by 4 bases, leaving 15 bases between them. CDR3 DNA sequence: TGTGCCAGCAGCCCCAGCGGGCAGGGAGGAAACACCATATATTTT. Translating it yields CASSPSGQGGNTIYF.

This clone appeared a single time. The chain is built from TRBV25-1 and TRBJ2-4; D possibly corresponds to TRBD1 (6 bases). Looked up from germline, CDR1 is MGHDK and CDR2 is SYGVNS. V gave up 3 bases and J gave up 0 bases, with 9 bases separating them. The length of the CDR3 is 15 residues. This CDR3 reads CASSDGQIAKNIQYF. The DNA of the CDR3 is TGTGCCAGCAGTGACGGACAGATAGCCAAAAACATTCAGTACTTC.

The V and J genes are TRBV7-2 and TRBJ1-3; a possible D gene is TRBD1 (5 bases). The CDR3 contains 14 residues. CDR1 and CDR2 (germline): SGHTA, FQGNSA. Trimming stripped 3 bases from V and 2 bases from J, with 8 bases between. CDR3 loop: CASSLGGTGNTIYF. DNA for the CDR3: TGTGCCAGCAGCTTGGGGGGTACTGGAAACACCATATATTTT.

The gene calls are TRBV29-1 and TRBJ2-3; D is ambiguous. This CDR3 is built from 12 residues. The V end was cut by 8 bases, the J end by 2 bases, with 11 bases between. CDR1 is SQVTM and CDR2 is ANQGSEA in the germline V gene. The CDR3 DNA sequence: TGCAGCTCCCAACTGAACACAGATACGCAGTATTTT. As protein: CSSQLNTDTQYF.

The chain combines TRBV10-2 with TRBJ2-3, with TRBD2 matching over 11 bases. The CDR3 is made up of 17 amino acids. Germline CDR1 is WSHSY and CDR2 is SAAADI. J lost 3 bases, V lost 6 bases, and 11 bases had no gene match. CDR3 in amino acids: CASRPTSGNIVTDTQYF. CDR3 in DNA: TGCGCCAGCAGACCGACTAGCGGGAATATCGTTACAGATACGCAGTATTTT.

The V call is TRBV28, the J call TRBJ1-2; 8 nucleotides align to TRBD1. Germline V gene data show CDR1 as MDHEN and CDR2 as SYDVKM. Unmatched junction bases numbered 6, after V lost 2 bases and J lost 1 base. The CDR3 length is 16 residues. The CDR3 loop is CASSLVRTGGNYGYTF. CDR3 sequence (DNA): TGTGCCAGCAGTTTAGTAAGAACAGGGGGTAACTATGGCTACACCTTC.

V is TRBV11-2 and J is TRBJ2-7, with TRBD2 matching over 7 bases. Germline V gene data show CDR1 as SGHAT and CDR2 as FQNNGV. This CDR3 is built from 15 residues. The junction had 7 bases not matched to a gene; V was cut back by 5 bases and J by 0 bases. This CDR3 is CASSALAVNSYEQYF. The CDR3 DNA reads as TGTGCCAGCAGCGCGCTAGCGGTTAACTCCTACGAGCAGTACTTC.

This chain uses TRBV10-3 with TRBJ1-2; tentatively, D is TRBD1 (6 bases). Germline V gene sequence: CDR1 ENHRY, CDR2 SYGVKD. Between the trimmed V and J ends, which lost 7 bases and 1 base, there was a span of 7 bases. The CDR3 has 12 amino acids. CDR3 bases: TGTGCCATCACAGGGGATAACTATGGCTACACCTTC. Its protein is CAITGDNYGYTF.

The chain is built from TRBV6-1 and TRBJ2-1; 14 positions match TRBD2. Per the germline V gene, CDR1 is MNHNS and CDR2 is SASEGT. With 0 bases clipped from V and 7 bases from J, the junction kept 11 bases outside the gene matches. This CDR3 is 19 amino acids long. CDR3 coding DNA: TGTGCCAGCAGTGAAGCGCCCCCGGGACTAGCGGGAGCAGGTAATGAGCAGTTCTTC. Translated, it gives CASSEAPPGLAGAGNEQFF.

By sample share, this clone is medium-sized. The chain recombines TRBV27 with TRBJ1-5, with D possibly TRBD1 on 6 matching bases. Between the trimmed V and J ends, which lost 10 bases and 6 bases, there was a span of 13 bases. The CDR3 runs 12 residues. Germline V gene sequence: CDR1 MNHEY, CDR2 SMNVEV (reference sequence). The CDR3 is CANREPGQPQHF. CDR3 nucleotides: TGTGCCAACAGGGAACCAGGTCAGCCCCAGCATTTT.

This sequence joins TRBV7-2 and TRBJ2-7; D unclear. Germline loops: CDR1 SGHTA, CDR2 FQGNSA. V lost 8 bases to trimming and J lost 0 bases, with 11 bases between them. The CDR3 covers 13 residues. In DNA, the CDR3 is TGTGCCAGCGGCCTGGCCCCCTCCTACGAGCAGTACTTC. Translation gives CASGLAPSYEQYF.

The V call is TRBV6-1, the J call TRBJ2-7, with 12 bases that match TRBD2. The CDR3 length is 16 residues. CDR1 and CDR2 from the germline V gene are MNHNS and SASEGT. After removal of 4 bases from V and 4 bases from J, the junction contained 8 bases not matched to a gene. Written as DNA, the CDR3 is TGTGCCAGCAGTGTGTTCTCGCTAGCGGGAGGGTACGAGCAGTACTTC. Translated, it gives CASSVFSLAGGYEQYF.

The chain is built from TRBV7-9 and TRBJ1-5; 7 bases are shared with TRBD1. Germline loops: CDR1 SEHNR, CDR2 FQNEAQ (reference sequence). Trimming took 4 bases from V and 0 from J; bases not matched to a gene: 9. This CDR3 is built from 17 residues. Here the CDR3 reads CASSSTGTALSNQPQHF. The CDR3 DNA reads TGTGCCAGCAGCTCGACCGGGACAGCACTTAGCAATCAGCCCCAGCATTTT.

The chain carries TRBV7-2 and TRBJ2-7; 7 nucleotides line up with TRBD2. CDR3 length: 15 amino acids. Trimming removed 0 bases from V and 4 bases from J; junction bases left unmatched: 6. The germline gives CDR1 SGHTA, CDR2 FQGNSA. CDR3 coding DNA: TGTGCCAGCAGCTTAGCGGGAGGGCCAGAGTACGAGCAGTACTTC. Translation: CASSLAGGPEYEQYF.